The sequence of this T cell receptor delta chain was determined in a study of gamma delta lymphoproliferative disorders and STAT genes (dated by TCRdb to 2017 to 2018). Broadly, across the study: Of the 9 Tgammadelta LGLL patients who were sequenced, symptomatic disease was observed in 4 and an indolent course was observed in 5. The LymphoTrack Dx TCRG Assay was used to build gamma-chain libraries from a minimum of 50 ng of genomic DNA. The TCR-sequenced pilot group comprised about nine Tgammadelta large granular lymphocyte leukemia patients and a couple of hepatosplenic T-cell lymphoma patients. Two gamma-chain samples and all delta-chain samples were sequenced twice to confirm results. The study profiled TCR gamma and delta CDR3 repertoires by deep sequencing in Tgammadelta lymphoproliferative disease patients and healthy controls, within a larger immunophenotypic and STAT-mutation study. Because no corresponding Invivoscribe delta assay was available, delta-chain libraries were prepared according to the standard operating procedure of the EuroClonality-NGS working group.

TCR sequencing was performed on genomic DNA from peripheral blood mononuclear cells isolated from patients and controls. The sequenced patients had a median age of about 60 years and comprised four or five males and six or seven females. Patients were recruited at a single hematology unit in Padova, Italy, and were reclassified as T-LGLL or HSTCL according to 2017 WHO criteria. All patient samples were collected while patients were either off therapy or before therapy. The CDR3 holds 14 amino acids from the cysteine to the phenylalanine. The entry retains the CDR3 DNA only, 42 bases that are in frame from base 1. In both library preparation methods, multiplex PCR was run with primers aimed at the conserved V and J regions of the TCR genes. Purified and pooled amplicons were sequenced on an Illumina MiSeq platform. Per the authors' processing: MiXCR performed V(D)J alignment, clonotype assembly and translation, and VDJtools was used for functionality assessment and CDR3 repertoire analyses. CDR3 was defined per IMGT, and analyses were restricted to productive sequences using functional genes, excluding ORF genes and pseudogenes. Identical amino acid CDR3s of major clonotypes (frequency >=5%) were searched for across all patients and controls using a custom Python script. A one-sided non-parametric Wilcoxon test was used to compare clonotype frequencies in patients versus controls. With CATT, TCRdb called clones again from the public reads; duplicate DNA rows were later joined. The V and J calls reflect TCRdb's pipeline rather than the authors' work. In all, the sample holds over 200 delta-chain clones, and 6% to 7.5% of those were seen once. About 98% of the sample belongs to the ten largest clones.

Results and caveats for the whole study, not just this receptor: In whole-repertoire clustering, patient gamma repertoires grouped separately from healthy controls, whereas delta repertoires showed no separation between groups. Nearly all major gamma and delta clonotypes of patients were found to be public, being shared with at least one healthy donor, and only a couple of gamma clonotypes were found to be private to disease. Major clones in indolent patients were dominated by Vgamma9-JgammaP and Vdelta2-Ddelta3-Jdelta1 rearrangements, whereas these rearrangements were absent in symptomatic patients, in whom less common gene combinations were used. Leukemic cells were skewed toward terminal effectors, whereas control T cells likely spanned varied maturation stages, a difference potentially limiting comparisons between patients and controls. The authors pointed out that NGS specificity may be lower at low frequencies, so whether leukemic clones are public or private needs to be confirmed.

In this sample, this clone turned up once. Its antigen has not been determined. No base-level quality is on record; no much larger clone is a single base apart. A lone read is weak support. The specimen was blood. This clonotype was obtained from a human donor with gamma-delta T-cell large granular lymphocyte leukemia. No V segment was called; the J segment is TRDJ1. The CDR3 here reads CACDTVLDTDKLIF. The DNA reads as follows: TGTGCCTGTGACACTGTACTGGACACCGATAAACTCATCTTT.